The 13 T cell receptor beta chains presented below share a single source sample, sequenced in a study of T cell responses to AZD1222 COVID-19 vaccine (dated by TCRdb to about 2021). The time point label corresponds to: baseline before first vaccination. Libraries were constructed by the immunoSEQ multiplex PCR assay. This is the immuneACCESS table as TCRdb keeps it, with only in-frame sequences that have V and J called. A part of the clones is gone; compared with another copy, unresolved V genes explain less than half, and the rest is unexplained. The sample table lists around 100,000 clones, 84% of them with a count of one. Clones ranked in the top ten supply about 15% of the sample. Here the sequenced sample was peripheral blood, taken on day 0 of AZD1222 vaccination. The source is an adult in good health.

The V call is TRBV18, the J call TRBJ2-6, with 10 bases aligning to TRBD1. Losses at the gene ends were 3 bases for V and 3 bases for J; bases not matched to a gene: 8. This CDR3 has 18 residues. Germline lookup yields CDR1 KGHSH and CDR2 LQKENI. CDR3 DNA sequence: TGTGCCAGCTCACCCCCGGGACAGGGGATTGATGGGGCCAACGTCCTGACTTTC. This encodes CASSPPGQGIDGANVLTF.

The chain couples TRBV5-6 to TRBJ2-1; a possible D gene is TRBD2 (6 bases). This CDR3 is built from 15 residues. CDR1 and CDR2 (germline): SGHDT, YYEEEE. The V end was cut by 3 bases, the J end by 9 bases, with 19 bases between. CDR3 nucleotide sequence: TGTGCCAGCAGCTCCAAAGCACGTAGCGGACGTGAGCAGTTCTTC. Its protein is CASSSKARSGREQFF.

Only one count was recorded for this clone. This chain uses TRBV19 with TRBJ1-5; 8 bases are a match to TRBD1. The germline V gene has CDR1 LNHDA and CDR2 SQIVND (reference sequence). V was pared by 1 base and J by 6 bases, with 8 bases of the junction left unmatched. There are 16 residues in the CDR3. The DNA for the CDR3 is TGTGCCAGTAGTATAGGGGGAGGACAGGGTAGTCAGCCCCAGCATTTT. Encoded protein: CASSIGGGQGSQPQHF. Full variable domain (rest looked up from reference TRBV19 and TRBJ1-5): DGGITQSPKYLFRKEGQNVTLSCEQNLNHDAMYWYRQDPGQGLRLIYYSQIVNDFQKGDIAEGYSVSREKKESFPLTVTSAQKNPTAFYLCASSIGGGQGSQPQHFGDGTRLSIL.

This CDR3 reads CAWTGGGAPIYF. The CDR3 region has the DNA TGTGCCTGGACTGGGGGGGGCGCGCCCATATATTTT. This chain connects TRBV30 to TRBJ1-3; the D gene is possibly TRBD1 (6 bases). V was pared by 4 bases and J by 11 bases, with 15 bases between. The CDR3 consists of 12 residues. From germline, CDR1 is GTSNPN and CDR2 SVGIG (reference sequence).

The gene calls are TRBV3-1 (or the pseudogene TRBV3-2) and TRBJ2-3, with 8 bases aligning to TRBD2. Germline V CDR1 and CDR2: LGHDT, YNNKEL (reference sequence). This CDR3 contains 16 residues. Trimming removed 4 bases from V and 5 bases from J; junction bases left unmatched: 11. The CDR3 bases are TGTGCCAGCAGCCCCTGGATTCTGGCGGGAGGAGATACGCAGTATTTT. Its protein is CASSPWILAGGDTQYF.

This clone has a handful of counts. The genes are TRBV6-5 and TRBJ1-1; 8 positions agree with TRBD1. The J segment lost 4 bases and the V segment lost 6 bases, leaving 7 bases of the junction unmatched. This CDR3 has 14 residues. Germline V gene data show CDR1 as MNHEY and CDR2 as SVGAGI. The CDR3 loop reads CASRKDRGPTEAFF. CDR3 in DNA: TGTGCCAGCAGAAAAGACAGGGGACCCACTGAAGCTTTCTTT.

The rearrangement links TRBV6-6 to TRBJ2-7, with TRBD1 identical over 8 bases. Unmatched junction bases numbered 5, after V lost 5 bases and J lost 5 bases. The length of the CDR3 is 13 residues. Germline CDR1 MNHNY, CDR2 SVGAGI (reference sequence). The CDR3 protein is CASSGNRGNEQYV. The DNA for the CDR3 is TGTGCCAGCAGTGGCAACAGGGGGAACGAGCAGTACGTC.

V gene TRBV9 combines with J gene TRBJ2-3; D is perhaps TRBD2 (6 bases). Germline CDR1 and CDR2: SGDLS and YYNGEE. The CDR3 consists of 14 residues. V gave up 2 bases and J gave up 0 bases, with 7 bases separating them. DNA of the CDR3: TGTGCCAGCAGCGTGAGCGGGAGCACAGATACGCAGTATTTT. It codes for CASSVSGSTDTQYF.

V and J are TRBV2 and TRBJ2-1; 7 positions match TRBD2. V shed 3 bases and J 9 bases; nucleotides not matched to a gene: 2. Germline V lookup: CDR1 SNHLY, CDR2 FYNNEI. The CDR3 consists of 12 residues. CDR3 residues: CASSETSLEQFF. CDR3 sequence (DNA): TGTGCCAGCAGTGAGACTAGCCTTGAGCAGTTCTTC.

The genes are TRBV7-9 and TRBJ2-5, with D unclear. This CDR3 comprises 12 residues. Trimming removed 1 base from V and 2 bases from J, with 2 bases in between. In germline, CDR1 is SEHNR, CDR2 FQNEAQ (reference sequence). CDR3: CASSLEQETQYF. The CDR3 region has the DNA TGTGCCAGCAGCTTAGAGCAAGAGACCCAGTACTTC.

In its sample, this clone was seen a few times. CDR3 sequence: CAISEPNPGQANTEAFF. The CDR3 coding sequence is TGTGCCATCAGTGAGCCGAATCCGGGACAGGCGAACACTGAAGCTTTCTTT. The gene calls are TRBV10-3 and TRBJ1-1; TRBD1 matches at 8 bases. The ends lost 2 bases at V and 1 base at J; junction bases unmatched: 9. Germline V gives CDR1 ENHRY, CDR2 SYGVKD. The CDR3 is 17 amino acids.

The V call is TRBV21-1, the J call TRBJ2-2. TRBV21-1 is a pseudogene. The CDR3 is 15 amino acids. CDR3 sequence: CASSFSRTDTGELFF. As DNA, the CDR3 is TGTGCCAGCAGCTTTTCTCGGACGGACACCGGGGAGCTGTTTTTT.

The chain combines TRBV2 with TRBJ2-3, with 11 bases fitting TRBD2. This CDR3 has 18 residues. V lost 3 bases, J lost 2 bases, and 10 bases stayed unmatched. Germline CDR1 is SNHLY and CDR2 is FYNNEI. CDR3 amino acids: CASSDGRRLAGHTDTQYF. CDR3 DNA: TGTGCCAGCAGTGACGGGAGAAGACTAGCGGGGCACACAGATACGCAGTATTTT.